The 10 T cell receptor beta chains given below trace back to one sample, sequenced in a study of T-cell memory formation after mild COVID-19. TCRdb re-analysed the 5' RACE reads in MiXCR, keeping a single row per CDR3 protein. Counted here are approximately 500,000 distinct CDR3 sequences, around 27% occurring once; the ten biggest clones make up roughly an eighth. The sample was PBMCs or a T cell subset sorted from them (not recorded which). These receptors came from an adult woman who had mild COVID-19 (a few samples of this study predate the infection). Cell type and time point are not known.

This clonotype occurred a few times. This chain uses TRBV7-8 with TRBJ2-7; D possibly corresponds to TRBD1 (5 bases). The CDR3 spans 17 residues. Germline V lookup: CDR1 SGHVS, CDR2 FQNEAQ. V lost 5 bases and J 2 bases, leaving 22 bases between the germline ends. DNA for the CDR3: TGTGCCAGCAGCGATGGCCAGGGCGTAAGGGTGCCCTACGAGCAGTACTTC. Residues: CASSDGQGVRVPYEQYF. The variable domain in full, with the rest retrieved from reference TRBV7-8 and TRBJ2-7, is GAGVSQSPRYKVAKRGQDVALRCDPISGHVSLFWYQQALGQGPEFLTYFQNEAQLDKSGLPSDRFFAERPEGSVSTLKIQRTQQEDSAVYLCASSDGQGVRVPYEQYFGPGTRLTVT.

The chain combines TRBV15 with TRBJ1-1, with D perhaps matching TRBD1 (6 bases). This CDR3 comprises 13 residues. CDR1 is LNHNV and CDR2 is YYDKDF in the germline V gene (reference sequence). V was clipped by 8 bases and J by 8 bases, with 18 bases between them. The CDR3: CATEGGPGQEAFF. In DNA form, the CDR3 reads TGTGCCACCGAGGGGGGGCCGGGACAAGAAGCTTTCTTT.

The chain couples TRBV5-6 to TRBJ1-1, with 10 bases lining up with TRBD1. Germline V lookup: CDR1 SGHDT, CDR2 YYEEEE. The V gene end was trimmed by 0 bases and the J gene end by 11 bases; junction bases not matched to a gene: 10. The CDR3 covers 15 residues. CDR3 sequence reads: CASSLVTGGIFTAFF. The CDR3, as DNA: TGTGCCAGCAGCTTGGTGACAGGGGGCATCTTCACGGCTTTCTTT.

This clonotype was picked up a small number of times. The chain combines TRBV20-1 with TRBJ2-5; 9 nucleotides line up with TRBD1. This CDR3 region has 17 residues. The junction had 15 bases not matched to a gene; V was cut back by 2 bases and J by 5 bases. The V gene's germline CDR1 is DFQATT and CDR2 SNEGSKA (reference sequence). CDR3 sequence reads: CSARTAGQGHRRETQYF. DNA for the CDR3: TGCAGTGCTAGAACCGCGGGACAGGGTCATCGTAGGGAGACCCAGTACTTC.

V is TRBV3-1 and J is TRBJ2-2; tentatively, D is TRBD2 (6 bases). From germline, CDR1 is LGHDT and CDR2 YNNKEL (reference sequence). The CDR3 is 19 residues long. V lost 0 bases to trimming and J lost 4 bases, with 21 bases between them. CDR3 loop: CASSQDRIGTSRPTGELFF. In DNA, the CDR3 is TGTGCCAGCAGCCAAGATCGTATTGGGACTTCCCGTCCCACCGGGGAGCTGTTTTTT.

With regard to this clonotype: An end of the junction differs from the germline gene, which may be a read error. The chain recombines TRBV12-3 or TRBV12-4 with TRBJ1-2, with 8 bases identical to TRBD1. The CDR3 extends over 15 amino acids. The CDR3 region is CASSRGQGESYCYTF. The CDR3 DNA reads as TGTGCCAGCAGCCGAGGACAGGGAGAATCCTATTGCTACACCTTC.

The chain has TRBV19 and TRBJ2-7; the match to TRBD1 covers 11 bases. Per the germline V gene, CDR1 is LNHDA and CDR2 is SQIVND (reference sequence). The CDR3 runs to 17 residues. The junction had 13 bases not matched to a gene; V was cut back by 6 bases and J by 3 bases. CDR3 nucleotide sequence: TGTGCCAGTAGCCCGCTGGGGGGCGGGACAGGGGGCTACGAGCAGTACTTC. Amino acid sequence: CASSPLGGGTGGYEQYF.

The rearrangement uses TRBV27 and TRBJ2-7; no firm D call. The CDR3 length is 14 residues. The germline CDR1 and CDR2 sequences are MNHEY and SMNVEV (reference sequence). Deletions cut 1 base from V and 2 bases from J, with 9 bases between. The CDR3 DNA is TGTGCCAGCAGTTTATGGGCGTCCGCCTACGAGCAGTACTTC. Amino acids: CASSLWASAYEQYF.

V is TRBV11-2 and J is TRBJ2-1; D remains unclear. The V gene lost 5 bases and the J gene lost 4 bases, with 15 bases spanning the gap. There are 15 residues in the CDR3. Germline lookup yields CDR1 SGHAT and CDR2 FQNNGV. The CDR3 loop reads CASSPHFRLYNEQFF. CDR3 bases: TGTGCCAGCAGCCCCCATTTCCGCCTTTACAATGAGCAGTTCTTC.

A few counts support this clonotype. The chain uses TRBV20-1 and TRBJ2-3; 9 nucleotides agree with TRBD2. The CDR3 is 15 residues long. CDR1 and CDR2 (germline): DFQATT, SNEGSKA (reference sequence). V was clipped by 6 bases and J by 4 bases; unmatched bases: 11. CDR3 nucleotide sequence: TGCAGTGCCCGGCCCTTGGCGGGGGGGCCAGATACGCAGTATTTT. It yields the protein CSARPLAGGPDTQYF.